Reported below is one TCR beta chain. This sample was included in a study of blood T cell repertoires in COVID-19. Original methodology: Amplification from reference gene primers served as the basis for estimated nucleated cell counts. Data came from immunoSEQ multiplex PCR; TCRdb stores just in-frame clones and leaves some out. That table furnishes V, J and clone size, whereas the DNA furnished D and trimming. The sample has around 130,000 clones, around 85% seen once. This sequence was found in a human donor in a cohort sampled during active COVID-19. Sequenced material: peripheral blood.

The CDR3 is CASRTTGNTGELFF. The CDR3 DNA sequence: TGTGCCAGCAGGACGACAGGGAACACCGGGGAGCTGTTTTTT. V is TRBV19 and J is TRBJ2-2; D possibly corresponds to TRBD1 (6 bases). The germline gives CDR1 LNHDA, CDR2 SQIVND (reference sequence). The CDR3 is 14 amino acids. Trimming stripped 9 bases from V and 1 base from J, with 12 bases between.